This T cell receptor beta chain is drawn from a study of T cell changes during pregnancy in multiple sclerosis. Trimming removed 0 bases at V and 3 bases at J, with 16 bases between. CDR1 is SGDLS, CDR2 YYNGEE, per germline. This CDR3 spans 16 amino acids. Sequenced by immunoSEQ multiplex PCR; TCRdb stores in-frame clones only, minus some. The sample has 90,000 to 120,000 clones; about 92% are singletons. The sequence derives from a female donor with multiple sclerosis, enrolled in a pregnancy study. V is TRBV9 and J is TRBJ2-7, with D perhaps TRBD2 (5 bases). Sequenced material: peripheral blood, taken in the second trimester of pregnancy. This chain's CDR3 is CASSVEFGVNLYEQYF. The CDR3 DNA follows: TGTGCCAGCAGCGTAGAATTCGGGGTCAACCTCTACGAGCAGTACTTC.